This T cell receptor beta chain was recovered during a study of CD8+ T cells in alopecia areata. With V trimmed by 7 bases and J by 3 bases, 9 bases remained unmatched. In germline, CDR1 is SNHLY, CDR2 FYNNEI. CDR3 length equals 15 residues. The authors extracted RNA and reverse transcribed it into cDNA as the sequencing template. Method: immunoSEQ multiplex PCR; TCRdb's copy keeps in-frame clones and lacks some. The data show about 180,000 clones, 40% to 55% seen once. Indicated treatment: oral pan-JAK inhibitor, 5-10 mg twice daily. This clone was detected only a few times. The sample consisted of CD8+ T cells sorted from blood, taken around week 54, from a patient treated with tofacitinib. The chain couples TRBV2 to TRBJ2-1; 7 nucleotides align to TRBD1. The receptor was isolated from a human donor with alopecia areata. This chain's CDR3 is CASIGTDNIYNEQFF. The CDR3 nucleotides read TGTGCCAGCATTGGGACAGACAACATCTACAATGAGCAGTTCTTC.